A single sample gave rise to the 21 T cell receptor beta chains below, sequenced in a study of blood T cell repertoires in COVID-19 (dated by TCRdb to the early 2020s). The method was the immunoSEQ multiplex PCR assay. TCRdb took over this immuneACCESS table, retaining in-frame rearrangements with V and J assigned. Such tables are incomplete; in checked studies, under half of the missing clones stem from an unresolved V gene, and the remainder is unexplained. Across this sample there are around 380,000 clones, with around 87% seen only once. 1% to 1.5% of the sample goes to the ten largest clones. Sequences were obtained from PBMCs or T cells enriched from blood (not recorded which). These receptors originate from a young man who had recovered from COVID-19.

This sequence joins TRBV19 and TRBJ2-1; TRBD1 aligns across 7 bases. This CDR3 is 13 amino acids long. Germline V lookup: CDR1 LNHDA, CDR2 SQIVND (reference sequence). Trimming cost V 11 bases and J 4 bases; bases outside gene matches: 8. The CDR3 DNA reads TGTGCCGCCGGGACAGATATTTACAATGAGCAGTTCTTC. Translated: CAAGTDIYNEQFF.

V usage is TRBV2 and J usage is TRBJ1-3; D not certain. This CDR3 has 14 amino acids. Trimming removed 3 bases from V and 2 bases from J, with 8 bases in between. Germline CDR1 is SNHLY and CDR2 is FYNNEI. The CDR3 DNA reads TGTGCCAGCAGTGATACGGCGGCTGGAAACACCATATATTTT. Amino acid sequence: CASSDTAAGNTIYF.

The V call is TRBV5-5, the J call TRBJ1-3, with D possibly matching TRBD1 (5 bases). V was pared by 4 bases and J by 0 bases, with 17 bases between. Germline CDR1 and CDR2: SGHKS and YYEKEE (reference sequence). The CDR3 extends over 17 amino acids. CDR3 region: CASSPVFIGASGNTIYF. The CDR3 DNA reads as TGTGCCAGCAGCCCCGTTTTTATAGGGGCCTCTGGAAACACCATATATTTT.

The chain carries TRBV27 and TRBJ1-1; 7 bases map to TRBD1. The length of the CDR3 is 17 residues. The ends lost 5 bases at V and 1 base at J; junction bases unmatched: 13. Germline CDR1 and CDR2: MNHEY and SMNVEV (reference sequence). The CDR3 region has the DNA TGTGCCAGCAGTCCTCACCCACAGGGGACGAGGAACACTGAAGCTTTCTTT. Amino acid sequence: CASSPHPQGTRNTEAFF.

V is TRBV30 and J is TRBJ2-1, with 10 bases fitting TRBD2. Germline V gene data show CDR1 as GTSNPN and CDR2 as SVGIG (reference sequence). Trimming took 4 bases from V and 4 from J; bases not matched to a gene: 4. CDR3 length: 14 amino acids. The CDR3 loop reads CAWKVGLAYNEQFF. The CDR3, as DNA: TGTGCCTGGAAAGTGGGACTAGCGTACAATGAGCAGTTCTTC.

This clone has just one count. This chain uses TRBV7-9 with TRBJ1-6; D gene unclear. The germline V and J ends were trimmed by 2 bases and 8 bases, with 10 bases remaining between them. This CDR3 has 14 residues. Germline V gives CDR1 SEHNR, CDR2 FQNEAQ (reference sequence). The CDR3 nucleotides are TGTGCCAGCAGCTTACATCGCGGGGATTCACCCCTCCACTTT. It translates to CASSLHRGDSPLHF. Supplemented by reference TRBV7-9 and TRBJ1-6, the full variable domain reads DTGVSQNPRHKITKRGQNVTFRCDPISEHNRLYWYRQTLGQGPEFLTYFQNEAQLEKSRLLSDRFSAERPKGSFSTLEIQRTEQGDSAMYLCASSLHRGDSPLHFGNGTRLTVT.

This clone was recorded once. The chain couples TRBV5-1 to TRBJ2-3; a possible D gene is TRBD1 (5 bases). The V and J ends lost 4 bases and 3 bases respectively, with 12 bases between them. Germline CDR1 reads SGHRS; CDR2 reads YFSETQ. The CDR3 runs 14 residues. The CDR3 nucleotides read TGCGCCAGCAGCCTCTCACCAGGGACAGATACGCAGTATTTT. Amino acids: CASSLSPGTDTQYF.

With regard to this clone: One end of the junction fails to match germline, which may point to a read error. The DNA of the CDR3 is TGTGCCAGTAGTCGGCGGGGGGAGAGAGAGGCCCAGTACTTC. Translation gives CASSRRGEREAQYF. The V gene is TRBV19, the J gene TRBJ2-5; 8 nucleotides align to TRBD2. This CDR3 has 14 amino acids. The germline V gene encodes CDR1 LNHDA and CDR2 SQIVND (reference sequence).

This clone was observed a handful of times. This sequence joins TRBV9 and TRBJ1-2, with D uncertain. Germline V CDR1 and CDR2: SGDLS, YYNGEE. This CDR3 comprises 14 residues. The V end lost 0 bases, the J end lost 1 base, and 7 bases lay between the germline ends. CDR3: CASSVGGVNYGYTF. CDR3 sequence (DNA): TGTGCCAGCAGCGTAGGCGGGGTTAACTATGGCTACACCTTC.

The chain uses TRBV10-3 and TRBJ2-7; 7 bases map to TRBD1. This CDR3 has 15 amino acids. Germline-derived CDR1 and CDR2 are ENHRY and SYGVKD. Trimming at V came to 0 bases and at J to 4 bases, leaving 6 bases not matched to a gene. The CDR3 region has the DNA TGTGCCATCAGTGAGTCCTGGGACAGCGGATACGAGCAGTACTTC. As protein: CAISESWDSGYEQYF.

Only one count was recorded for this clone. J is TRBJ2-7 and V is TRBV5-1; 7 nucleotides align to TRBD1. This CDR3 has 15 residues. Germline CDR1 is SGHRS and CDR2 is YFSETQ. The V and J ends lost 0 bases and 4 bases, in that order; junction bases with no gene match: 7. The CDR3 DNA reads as TGCGCCAGCAGCTTGGAACAGGGGCCGTTTTACGAGCAGTACTTC. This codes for CASSLEQGPFYEQYF.

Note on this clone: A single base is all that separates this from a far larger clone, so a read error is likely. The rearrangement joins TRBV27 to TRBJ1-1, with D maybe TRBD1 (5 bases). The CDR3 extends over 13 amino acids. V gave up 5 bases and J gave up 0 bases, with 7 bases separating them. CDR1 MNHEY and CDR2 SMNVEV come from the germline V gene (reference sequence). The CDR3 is CASSAGLNTEAFF. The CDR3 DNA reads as TGTGCCAGCAGTGCAGGGTTGAACACTGAAGCTTTCTTT.

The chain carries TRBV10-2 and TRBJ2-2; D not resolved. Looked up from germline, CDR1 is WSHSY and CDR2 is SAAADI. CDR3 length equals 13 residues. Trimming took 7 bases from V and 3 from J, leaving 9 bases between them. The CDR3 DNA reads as TGCGCCAGCACCCTGGCCCACACCGGGGAGCTGTTTTTT. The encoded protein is CASTLAHTGELFF.

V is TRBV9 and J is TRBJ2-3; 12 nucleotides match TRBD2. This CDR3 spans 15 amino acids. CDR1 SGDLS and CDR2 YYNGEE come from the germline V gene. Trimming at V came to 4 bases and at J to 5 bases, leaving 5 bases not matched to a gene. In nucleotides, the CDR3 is TGTGCCAGCAGCACCCGACTAGCGGGGGTAGATACGCAGTATTTT. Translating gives CASSTRLAGVDTQYF. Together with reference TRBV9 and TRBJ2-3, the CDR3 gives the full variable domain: DSGVTQTPKHLITATGQRVTLRCSPRSGDLSVYWYQQSLDQGLQFLIQYYNGEERAKGNILERFSAQQFPDLHSELNLSSLELGDSALYFCASSTRLAGVDTQYFGPGTRLTVL.

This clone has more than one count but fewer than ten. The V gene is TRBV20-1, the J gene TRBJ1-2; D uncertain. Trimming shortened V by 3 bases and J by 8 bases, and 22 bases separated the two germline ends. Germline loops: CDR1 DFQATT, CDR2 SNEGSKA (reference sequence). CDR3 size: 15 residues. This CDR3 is CSASELGREPRGYTF. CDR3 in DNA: TGCAGTGCTAGTGAGCTTGGACGGGAGCCTAGGGGCTACACCTTC.

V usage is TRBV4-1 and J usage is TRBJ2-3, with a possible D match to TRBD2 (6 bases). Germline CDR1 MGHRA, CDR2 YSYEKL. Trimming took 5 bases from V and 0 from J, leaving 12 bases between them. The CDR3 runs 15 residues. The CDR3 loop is CASSIGGQSTDTQYF. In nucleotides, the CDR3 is TGCGCCAGCAGCATCGGAGGGCAAAGCACAGATACGCAGTATTTT.

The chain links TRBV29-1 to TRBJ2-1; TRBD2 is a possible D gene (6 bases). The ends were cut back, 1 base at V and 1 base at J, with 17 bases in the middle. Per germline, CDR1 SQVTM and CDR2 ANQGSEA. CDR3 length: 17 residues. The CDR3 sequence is CSVEGRDLLASYNEQFF. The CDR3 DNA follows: TGCAGCGTTGAAGGAAGGGACTTACTAGCATCCTACAATGAGCAGTTCTTC.

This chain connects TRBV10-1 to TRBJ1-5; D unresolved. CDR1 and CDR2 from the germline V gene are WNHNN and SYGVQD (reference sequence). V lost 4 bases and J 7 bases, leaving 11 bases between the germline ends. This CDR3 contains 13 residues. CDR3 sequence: CASSVSAYQPQHF. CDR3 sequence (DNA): TGCGCCAGCAGTGTCAGCGCGTACCAGCCCCAGCATTTT.

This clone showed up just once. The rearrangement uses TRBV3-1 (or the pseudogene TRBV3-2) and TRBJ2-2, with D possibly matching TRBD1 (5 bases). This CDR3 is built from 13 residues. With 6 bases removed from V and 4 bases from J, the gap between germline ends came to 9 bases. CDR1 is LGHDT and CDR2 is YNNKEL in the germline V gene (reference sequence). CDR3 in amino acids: CASRQGVTGELFF. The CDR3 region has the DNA TGTGCCAGCAGGCAGGGCGTCACCGGGGAGCTGTTTTTT.

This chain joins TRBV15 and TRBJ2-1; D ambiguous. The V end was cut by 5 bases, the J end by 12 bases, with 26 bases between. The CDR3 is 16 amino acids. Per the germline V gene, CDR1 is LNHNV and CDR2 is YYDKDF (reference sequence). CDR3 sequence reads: CATSLDPGSPPSTQFF. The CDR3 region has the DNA TGTGCCACCAGCCTCGACCCAGGCAGCCCCCCGAGTACGCAGTTCTTC.

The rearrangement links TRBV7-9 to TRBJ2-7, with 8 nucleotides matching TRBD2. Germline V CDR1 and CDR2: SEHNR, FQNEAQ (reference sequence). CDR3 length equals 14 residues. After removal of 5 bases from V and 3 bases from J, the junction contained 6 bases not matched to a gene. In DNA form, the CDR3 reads TGTGCCAGCAGCCAATCGGGAGGGGGCTACGAGCAGTACTTC. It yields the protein CASSQSGGGYEQYF.